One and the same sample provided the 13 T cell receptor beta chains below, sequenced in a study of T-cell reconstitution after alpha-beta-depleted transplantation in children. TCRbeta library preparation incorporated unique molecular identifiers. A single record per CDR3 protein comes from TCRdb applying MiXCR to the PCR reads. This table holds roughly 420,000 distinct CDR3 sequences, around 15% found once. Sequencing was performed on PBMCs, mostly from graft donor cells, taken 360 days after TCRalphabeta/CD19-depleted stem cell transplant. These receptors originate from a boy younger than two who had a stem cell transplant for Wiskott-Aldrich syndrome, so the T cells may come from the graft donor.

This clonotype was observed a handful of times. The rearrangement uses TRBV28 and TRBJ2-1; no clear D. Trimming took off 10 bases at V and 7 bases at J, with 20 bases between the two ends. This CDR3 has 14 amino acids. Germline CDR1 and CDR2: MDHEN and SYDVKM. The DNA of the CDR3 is TGTGCCACCCTTCTCGGGCAGGAGAGGAATGAGCAGTTCTTC. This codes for CATLLGQERNEQFF. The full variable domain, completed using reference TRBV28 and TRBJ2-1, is DVKVTQSSRYLVKRTGEKVFLECVQDMDHENMFWYRQDPGLGLRLIYFSYDVKMKEKGDIPEGYSVSREKKERFSLILESASTNQTSMYLCATLLGQERNEQFFGPGTRLTVL.

The CDR3, as DNA: TGTGCCACCAGCAGAGATGTGTCCCGCGAGCAGTACTTC. Protein product: CATSRDVSREQYF. The rearrangement links TRBV15 to TRBJ2-7; D is unresolved. The CDR3 covers 13 residues. Trimming pared 0 bases from V and 6 bases from J, leaving 9 bases between. Germline V gene sequence: CDR1 LNHNV, CDR2 YYDKDF (reference sequence).

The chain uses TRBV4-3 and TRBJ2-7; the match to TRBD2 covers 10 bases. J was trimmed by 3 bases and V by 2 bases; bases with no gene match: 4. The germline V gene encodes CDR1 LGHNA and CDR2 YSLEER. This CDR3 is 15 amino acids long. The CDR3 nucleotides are TGCGCCAGCAGCCAACAGCGGGAGGGTTACTACGAGCAGTACTTC. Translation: CASSQQREGYYEQYF.

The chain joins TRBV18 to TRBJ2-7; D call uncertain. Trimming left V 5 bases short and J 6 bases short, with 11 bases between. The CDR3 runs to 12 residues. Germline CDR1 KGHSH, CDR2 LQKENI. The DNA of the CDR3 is TGTGCCAGCTCAACGGGTATGGGCGAGCAGTACTTC. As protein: CASSTGMGEQYF.

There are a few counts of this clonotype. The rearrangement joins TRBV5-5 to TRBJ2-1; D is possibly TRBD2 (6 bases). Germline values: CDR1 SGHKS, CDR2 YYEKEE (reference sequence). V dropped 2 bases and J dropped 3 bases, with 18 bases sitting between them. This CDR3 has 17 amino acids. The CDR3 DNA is TGTGCCAGCAGCTTCACTAATACGGGAGCGAACTACAATGAGCAGTTCTTC. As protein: CASSFTNTGANYNEQFF.

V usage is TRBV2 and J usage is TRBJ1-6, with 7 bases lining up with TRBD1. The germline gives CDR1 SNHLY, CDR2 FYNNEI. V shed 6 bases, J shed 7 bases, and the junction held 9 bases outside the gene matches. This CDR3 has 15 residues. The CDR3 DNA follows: TGTGCCAGCAGGGTTGACAGGGCAGGCAATTCACCCCTCCACTTT. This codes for CASRVDRAGNSPLHF.

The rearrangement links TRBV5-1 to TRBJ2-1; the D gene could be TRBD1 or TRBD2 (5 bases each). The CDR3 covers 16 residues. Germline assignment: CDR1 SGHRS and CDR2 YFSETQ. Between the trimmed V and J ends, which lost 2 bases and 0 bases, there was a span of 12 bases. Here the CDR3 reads CASSFKGPSSYNEQFF. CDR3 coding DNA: TGCGCCAGCAGCTTTAAGGGACCCAGCTCCTACAATGAGCAGTTCTTC.

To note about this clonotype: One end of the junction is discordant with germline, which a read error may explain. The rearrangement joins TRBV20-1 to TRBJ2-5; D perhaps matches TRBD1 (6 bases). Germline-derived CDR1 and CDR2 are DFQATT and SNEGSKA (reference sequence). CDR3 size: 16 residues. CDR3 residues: CCASISTGIGRATQYF. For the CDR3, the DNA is TGCTGTGCCTCAATATCAACAGGGATTGGACGGGCGACCCAGTACTTC.

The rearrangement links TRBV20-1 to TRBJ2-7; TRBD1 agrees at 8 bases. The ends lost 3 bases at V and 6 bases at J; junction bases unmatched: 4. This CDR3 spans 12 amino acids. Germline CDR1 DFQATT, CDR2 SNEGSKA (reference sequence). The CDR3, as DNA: TGCAGTGCTAGCAGGGGGCGGGCCGAGCAGTACTTC. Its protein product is CSASRGRAEQYF.

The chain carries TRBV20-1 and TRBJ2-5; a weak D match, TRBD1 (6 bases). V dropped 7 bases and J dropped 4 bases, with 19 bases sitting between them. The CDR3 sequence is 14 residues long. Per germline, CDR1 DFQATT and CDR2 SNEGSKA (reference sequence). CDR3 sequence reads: CSVSPATGTETQYF. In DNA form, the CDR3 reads TGCAGTGTTAGCCCCGCTACAGGGACAGAGACCCAGTACTTC.

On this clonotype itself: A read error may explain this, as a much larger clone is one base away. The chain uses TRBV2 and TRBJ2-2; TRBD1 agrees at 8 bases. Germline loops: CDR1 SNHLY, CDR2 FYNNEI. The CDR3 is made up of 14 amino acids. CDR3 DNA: TGTGCCAGCAGGAGGACAGGGTCGACCGGGGAGCTGGTTTTT. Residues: CASRRTGSTGELVF.

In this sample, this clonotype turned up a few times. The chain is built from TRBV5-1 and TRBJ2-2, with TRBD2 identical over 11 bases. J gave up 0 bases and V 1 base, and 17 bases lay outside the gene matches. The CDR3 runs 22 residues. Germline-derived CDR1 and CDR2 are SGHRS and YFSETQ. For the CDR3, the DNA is TGCGCCAGCAGCTTGCGACTAGCGGGGAGACAGGACAGCTTGGCGAACACCGGGGAGCTGTTTTTT. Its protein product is CASSLRLAGRQDSLANTGELFF.

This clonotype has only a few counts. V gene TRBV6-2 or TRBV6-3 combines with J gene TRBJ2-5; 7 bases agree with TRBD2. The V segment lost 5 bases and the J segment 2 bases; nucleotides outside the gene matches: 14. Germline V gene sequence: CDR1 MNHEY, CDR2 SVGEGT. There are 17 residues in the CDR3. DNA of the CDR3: TGTGCCAGCAGTCGCCTCAAGTTTCTAGCGGAGCAAGAGACCCAGTACTTC. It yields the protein CASSRLKFLAEQETQYF.